Listed below are T cell receptor beta chains from one sample, sequenced in a study of CD8 T cells in ankylosing spondylitis. TCRdb passed the 5' RACE reads through MiXCR, listing each CDR3 protein once. The sample records around 210,000 distinct CDR3 sequences, under 8.5% being singletons. The specimen was blood, either unsorted or a sorted T cell fraction (not recorded which). The receptors come from a female donor with ankylosing spondylitis or in good health (not recorded which). The CDR3 runs from the conserved cysteine through the conserved F or W. The D gene is left open where the match is weak. Rows give clone size only sometimes, using once, few, many, or a class for an expanded clone.

CDR3 protein	CDR3 DNA	D gene	V gene	clone size	J gene
CASRPGGWYTEAFF	TGTGCCAGCAGACCTGGGGGGTGGTACACTGAAGCTTTCTTT	NA	TRBV7-9	NA	TRBJ1-1
CASTRASSYNEQFF	TGTGCCAGCACCCGGGCGAGCTCCTACAATGAGCAGTTCTTC	NA	TRBV6-2/TRBV6-3	many	TRBJ2-1
CASSSRLGQGRQPQHF	TGTGCCAGCAGCTCTAGGCTCGGACAGGGCAGACAGCCCCAGCATTTT	TRBD1	TRBV5-6	many	TRBJ1-5
CASNLGLAGEGEQYF	TGTGCCAGCAACCTTGGACTAGCGGGAGAGGGCGAGCAGTACTTC	TRBD2	TRBV7-2	few	TRBJ2-7
CASSMGLALGEQFF	TGTGCCAGCAGTATGGGACTAGCTTTGGGAGAGCAGTTCTTC	TRBD2	TRBV12-3/TRBV12-4	many	TRBJ2-1
CASSYRTAAYNEQFF	TGTGCCAGCAGCTATAGGACAGCGGCATATAATGAGCAGTTCTTC	NA	TRBV7-2	few	TRBJ2-1
CASSFSGDTGELFF	TGTGCCAGCAGTTTTTCTGGGGACACCGGGGAGCTGTTTTTT	NA	TRBV28	many	TRBJ2-2
CASSDSQATGELFF	TGTGCCAGCAGTGATAGTCAGGCCACCGGGGAGCTGTTTTTT	NA	TRBV2	many	TRBJ2-2
CSVSRTGINEQYF	TGCAGCGTCTCCAGGACAGGTATCAACGAGCAGTACTTC	TRBD1	TRBV29-1	many	TRBJ2-7
CASSFTDSNEETQYF	TGTGCCAGCAGCTTCACGGACAGCAACGAAGAGACCCAGTACTTC	NA	TRBV5-5	many	TRBJ2-5
CASSQGLSSTDTQYF	TGCGCCAGCAGCCAAGGGCTTAGTAGCACAGATACGCAGTATTTT	NA	TRBV4-3	many	TRBJ2-3
CASVTSTNTEAFF	TGTGCCAGCGTAACATCGACGAACACTGAAGCTTTCTTT	NA	TRBV6-2/TRBV6-3	many	TRBJ1-1
CASSLVKGDTQYF	TGTGCCAGCAGCTTAGTCAAGGGAGATACGCAGTATTTT	NA	TRBV11-2	many	TRBJ2-3
CASSSIPSSYEQYF	TGTGCCAGCAGCTCAATTCCTAGCTCCTACGAGCAGTACTTC	NA	TRBV7-2	few	TRBJ2-7
CASSLIQNYGYTF	TGCGCCAGCAGCTTGATACAAAACTATGGCTACACCTTC	NA	TRBV5-1	many	TRBJ1-2
CSARARKSSYNEQFF	TGCAGTGCTAGGGCCCGGAAGAGCTCCTACAATGAGCAGTTCTTC	NA	TRBV20-1	many	TRBJ2-1
CSAPWTSADTGELFF	TGCAGTGCTCCGTGGACTAGCGCCGACACCGGGGAGCTGTTTTTT	TRBD2	TRBV20-1	NA	TRBJ2-2
CASSFRDRGLDTQYF	TGCGCCAGCAGCTTCCGGGACAGGGGCCTAGATACGCAGTATTTT	TRBD1	TRBV5-1	many	TRBJ2-3
CASGPSSYEQYF	TGCGCCAGCGGTCCTTCCTCCTACGAGCAGTACTTC	NA	TRBV10-1	many	TRBJ2-7
CASSLNGGKETQYF	TGTGCCAGCAGCCTGAATGGGGGAAAAGAGACCCAGTACTTC	NA	TRBV7-2	few	TRBJ2-5
CAWNRDRRNQPQHF	TGTGCCTGGAACAGAGACAGGAGAAATCAGCCCCAGCATTTT	NA	TRBV30	NA	TRBJ1-5
CASSESTRSYEQYF	TGTGCCAGCAGTGAATCGACCAGGTCCTACGAGCAGTACTTC	NA	TRBV25-1	many	TRBJ2-7
CASSLTQGASNTEAFF	TGTGCCAGCAGCCTAACACAGGGGGCATCCAACACTGAAGCTTTCTTT	TRBD1	TRBV14	NA	TRBJ1-1
CASSSLGPAGGDTQYF	TGTGCCAGCAGCTCGCTTGGTCCAGCGGGAGGGGATACGCAGTATTTT	TRBD2	TRBV11-2	few	TRBJ2-3
CASSQKSTSGISEQFF	TGTGCCAGCAGCCAAAAAAGTACTAGCGGGATATCTGAGCAGTTCTTC	TRBD2	TRBV14	many	TRBJ2-1
CSASRLEDTQYF	TGCAGTGCCTCACGACTAGAGGATACGCAGTATTTT	NA	TRBV20-1	many	TRBJ2-3
CASSPTSYEQFF	TGTGCCAGCAGCCCGACTAGCTATGAGCAGTTCTTC	TRBD2	TRBV7-2	NA	TRBJ2-1
CASSPDSPYNEQFF	TGTGCCAGCAGTCCCGACAGCCCCTACAATGAGCAGTTCTTC	NA	TRBV27	many	TRBJ2-1
CSARDRGLERVQYF	TGCAGTGCTAGAGATCGAGGACTGGAAAGGGTGCAGTACTTC	NA	TRBV20-1	many	TRBJ2-7
CSARVRVPRNEQYF	TGCAGTGCTAGAGTTCGCGTGCCCAGGAACGAGCAGTACTTC	NA	TRBV20-1	many	TRBJ2-7
CASRPAGNYGYTF	TGTGCCAGCAGGCCAGCAGGGAACTATGGCTACACCTTC	NA	TRBV7-9	many	TRBJ1-2
CASSLSSHRYNEQFF	TGTGCCAGCAGCCTATCTAGCCACCGGTACAATGAGCAGTTCTTC	NA	TRBV7-9	many	TRBJ2-1
CASSQLGQGAGEQYF	TGCGCCAGCAGCCAACTGGGACAGGGGGCGGGGGAGCAGTACTTC	TRBD1	TRBV4-3	many	TRBJ2-7
CASSYGPSGDQETQYF	TGTGCCAGCAGTTACGGGCCTAGCGGGGACCAAGAGACCCAGTACTTC	TRBD2	TRBV6-5	many	TRBJ2-5
CASSVGQGVTGELFF	TGTGCCAGCAGCGTAGGACAGGGGGTCACCGGGGAGCTGTTTTTT	TRBD1	TRBV9	many	TRBJ2-2
CASSSQTGLAGVSGELFF	TGTGCCAGCAGCTCCCAGACCGGACTAGCGGGAGTGAGCGGGGAGCTGTTTTTT	TRBD2	TRBV11-2	many	TRBJ2-2
CASSGNLNTGELFF	TGTGCCAGCAGCGGGAACCTGAACACCGGGGAGCTGTTTTTT	NA	TRBV7-2	many	TRBJ2-2
CASSPGTGSNQPQHF	TGTGCCAGCAGCCCTGGGACAGGTAGCAATCAGCCCCAGCATTTT	TRBD1	TRBV3-1	many	TRBJ1-5
CASLSDRSYEQYF	TGTGCCAGCCTCTCAGACAGGAGTTACGAGCAGTACTTC	NA	TRBV2	many	TRBJ2-7
CASSQGTREQFF	TGCGCCAGCAGCCAAGGGACGCGGGAGCAGTTCTTC	NA	TRBV4-3	many	TRBJ2-1
CASSQDGNFDYEQYF	TGCGCCAGCAGCCAAGATGGGAACTTTGACTACGAGCAGTACTTC	NA	TRBV4-3	many	TRBJ2-7
CASSSLLAGAGNEQFF	TGTGCCAGCAGTTCCCTACTAGCGGGAGCGGGGAATGAGCAGTTCTTC	TRBD2	TRBV28	NA	TRBJ2-1